This T cell receptor (beta chain) was profiled in a study of T cells in Graves' hyperthyroidism and ophthalmopathy (dated by TCRdb to the late 2010s). Broadly, across the study: Peripheral blood samples were taken at initial diagnosis, before any treatment was given. To identify distinguishing TCR V-J signatures, a discovery cohort of 95 to 100 patients was used, comprising 40 to 45 with Graves' ophthalmopathy and 57 with stable Graves' hyperthyroidism. Prospective prediction of ophthalmopathy was tested in an independent validation cohort consisting of some 19 hyperthyroidism patients and some 16 patients who later progressed to ophthalmopathy. For training and testing, the approximately 97 patients in the discovery cohort were randomly divided in a 7:3 ratio. In addition, the study compared T-cell repertoires in thyroid tissue and in blood from several Graves' hyperthyroidism patients. Once sampling was done, hyperthyroidism patients were given methimazole at a starting dose of 30 mg daily, whereas ophthalmopathy patients were given high-dose intravenous methylprednisolone. According to the paper, TCR Vbeta CDR3 sequencing was carried out on 135 peripheral blood samples, which came from 40 to 45 ophthalmopathy, 75 to 80 hyperthyroidism and approximately 17 progressor patients. Broad study findings and their caveats: Sample size was not statistically predetermined, and investigators were not blinded to group allocation. Blood samples also contained most of the expanded thyroid clonotypes (frequency above 0.001), which suggests that blood repertoires may reflect thyroid immune responses. In cross-validation, a model built on a 13 V-J signature told ophthalmopathy apart from stable hyperthyroidism with approximately 90% sensitivity and about 81% specificity, and in testing the same model reached 80%/75%. In validation, the model predicted progression to ophthalmopathy with approximately 71% sensitivity and over 72% specificity, a median of 6.5 months before onset.

Concerning this clonotype itself: Its antigen is not yet known. No clone much larger than this one lies a single base away; base qualities are absent.

Graves' hyperthyroidism was defined as stable when no progression to ophthalmopathy occurred over 18 months of follow-up. The hyperthyroidism patients were between 18 and 65 years old and newly diagnosed, with a disease duration of less than 2 months. Exclusion was applied to patients with uncontrolled infections, other autoimmune diseases, pregnancy or lactation. Diagnoses relied on clinical symptoms, serum thyroxine and TRAb, thyroid ultrasound and orbital computed tomography. Ficoll-Paque density gradient centrifugation was used to isolate PBMCs from approximately 11 ml of fresh peripheral blood. Total RNA was extracted using Trizol reagent, and RNA quality was assessed on an Agilent 2100 Bioanalyzer. Amplification of TCR beta CDR3 regions was carried out from RNA transcripts. The TCR CDR3 was subjected to a first round of RT-PCR using the HTBI primer set and the Qiagen OneStep RT-PCR kit. A second multiplex PCR round built the libraries, followed by size selection and purification. Paired-end sequencing of the libraries was performed with 100 bp reads on an Illumina HiSeq2000. In the source study's methods: SOAPnuke was used to process the raw data, with reads discarded if the reads contained adapters or uncalled bases, had a mean Phred below 15, or lacked an exact constant-primer or identifier match. High-quality paired reads were merged using COPE v1.2.5, and each unique nucleotide sequence was defined as a clonotype. MiTCR v1.1 was used to align clonotypes to the IMGT TRBV, TRBD and TRBJ reference segments. Only V-J combinations with frequency above 0.0001, covering about 99% of repertoires, were analysed. The TCS score was defined as the ratio of F50 (clonal expansion) to E x V (chaos), calculated using BLOSUM62-based TCRdist between CDR3 peptides within each V-J. Welch's t-statistics and random forest reduced 500 to 650 V-J features to 10 to 15, which were used in a naive Bayes classifier (R e1071). TCRdb passed the public sequencing reads through fastp at Q25 and MiXCR, retaining productive beta sequences. Each CDR3 protein gets just one entry, which takes the most common genes and DNA from the rows behind it. These V and J calls rely on TCRdb rather than the paper's analysis. Across this sample there are 300,000 or so distinct CDR3 sequences, with 15% to 20% seen only once. The leading ten clones occupy around 47% of the sample.

The sequenced sample was blood. The TCR was taken from a woman between 45 and 65 years old with Graves' hyperthyroidism.

The nucleotide sequence reads TGTGCCAGCAGTTGGGTGAACACCGGGGAGCTGTTTTTT. Its coded protein is CASSWVNTGELFF. The V gene is TRBV6-1 and the J gene is TRBJ2-2; the D gene is not confidently resolved. The germline V gene gives CDR1 as MNHNS and CDR2 as SASEGT. Counted from cysteine to phenylalanine, this CDR3 has 13 amino acids. Only CDR3 DNA is held: 39 bases, read in frame from base 1. Cut back by 5 bases and 1 base, the V and J ends lie 5 bases apart.